A single sample gave rise to the 32 T cell receptor beta chains below, sequenced in a study of cytomegalovirus exposure and HLA in healthy donors. The study ran its PCR with 60 Vbeta and 13 Jbeta primers. Libraries were prepared by immunoSEQ multiplex PCR; TCRdb keeps only in-frame clonotypes and omits some of them. The sample shows some 180,000 clones, around 80% of them seen only once. The sample consisted of PBMCs. The origin of the receptors is a man aged 35 to 55 in good health and CMV-seronegative.

The rearrangement links TRBV29-1 to TRBJ2-7; 10 nucleotides line up with TRBD1. Losses at the gene ends were 6 bases for V and 2 bases for J; bases not matched to a gene: 7. Per the germline V gene, CDR1 is SQVTM and CDR2 is ANQGSEA. CDR3 length: 14 residues. CDR3 DNA sequence: TGCAGCGTCCACGGACAGGGGGGGGCCTACGAGCAGTACTTC. The encoded protein is CSVHGQGGAYEQYF.

This clone was seen more than once but under ten times. The J gene is TRBJ1-1, the V gene TRBV30; D is unresolved. Germline assignment: CDR1 GTSNPN and CDR2 SVGIG (reference sequence). This CDR3 has 12 residues. The ends were cut back, 2 bases at V and 7 bases at J, with 11 bases in the middle. Written as DNA, the CDR3 is TGTGCCTGGAGTCATATCCGGGATGAAGCTTTCTTT. It codes for CAWSHIRDEAFF. The full variable domain, completed using reference TRBV30 and TRBJ1-1, is SQTIHQWPATLVQPVGSPLSLECTVEGTSNPNLYWYRQAAGRGLQLLFYSVGIGQISSEVPQNLSASRPQDRQFILSSKKLLLSDSGFYLCAWSHIRDEAFFGQGTRLTVV.

The J gene is TRBJ1-2, the V gene TRBV6-1; 9 bases are shared with TRBD1. The V and J ends lost 3 bases and 2 bases, in that order; junction bases with no gene match: 4. Germline assignment: CDR1 MNHNS and CDR2 SASEGT. The CDR3 consists of 15 residues. The CDR3 here is CASSDEGQGNYGYTF. The CDR3, as DNA: TGTGCCAGCAGTGACGAAGGACAGGGGAACTATGGCTACACCTTC.

This sequence joins TRBV6-5 and TRBJ1-1; tentative D call: TRBD1 (6 bases). This CDR3 spans 14 amino acids. Germline V gives CDR1 MNHEY, CDR2 SVGAGI. The V and J ends lost 2 bases and 0 bases respectively, with 7 bases between them. CDR3 nucleotides: TGTGCCAGCAGTTACAAGGGGGTGAACACTGAAGCTTTCTTT. This gives the protein CASSYKGVNTEAFF.

The CDR3 loop reads CASSVSEGTDTQYF. CDR3 coding DNA: TGTGCCAGCAGTGTAAGTGAGGGCACAGATACGCAGTATTTT. J is TRBJ2-3 and V is TRBV6-1, with D unresolved. The ends were cut back, 4 bases at V and 1 base at J, with 9 bases in the middle. The germline V gene encodes CDR1 MNHNS and CDR2 SASEGT. This CDR3 has 14 amino acids.

V and J are TRBV7-2 and TRBJ2-7; perhaps TRBD1 as D (5 bases). This CDR3 has 16 amino acids. Germline-derived CDR1 and CDR2 are SGHTA and FQGNSA. V lost 4 bases and J 2 bases, leaving 18 bases between the germline ends. The CDR3 loop is CASSSLPVGQAYEQYF. DNA of the CDR3: TGTGCCAGCAGCTCCCTCCCTGTGGGGCAAGCCTACGAGCAGTACTTC.

V usage is TRBV6-6 and J usage is TRBJ2-3, with 7 nucleotides matching TRBD1. After removal of 5 bases from V and 14 bases from J, the junction contained 10 bases not matched to a gene. This CDR3 is 12 amino acids long. Per germline, CDR1 MNHNY and CDR2 SVGAGI (reference sequence). In DNA form, the CDR3 reads TGTGCCAGCAGTAACCGACAGGGTTTCATGTATTTT. Amino acids: CASSNRQGFMYF.

This chain uses TRBV6-5 with TRBJ2-7; 11 bases fit TRBD2. CDR3 length: 15 amino acids. V shed 6 bases and J 6 bases; nucleotides not matched to a gene: 10. CDR1 is MNHEY and CDR2 is SVGAGI in the germline V gene. As DNA, the CDR3 is TGTGCCAGCAGCTTGTCAATAACTAGCGGGGGCGAGCAGTACTTC. It codes for CASSLSITSGGEQYF.

The chain employs TRBV6-5 and TRBJ1-1; possibly TRBD1 for D (5 bases). The CDR3 length is 14 residues. V lost 4 bases, J lost 3 bases, and 12 bases lay in between. Germline V lookup: CDR1 MNHEY, CDR2 SVGAGI. The CDR3 bases are TGTGCCAGCAGTTTAGGGCAGGGTTACACTGAAGCTTTCTTT. This codes for CASSLGQGYTEAFF.

V usage is TRBV7-3 and J usage is TRBJ2-3; 8 bases align to TRBD2. V dropped 6 bases and J dropped 7; count of bases not matched to a gene: 12. The germline gives CDR1 SGHTA, CDR2 FQGTGA. The CDR3 length is 15 residues. This chain's CDR3 is CASRGGAGEVNTQYF. In nucleotides, the CDR3 is TGTGCCAGCAGGGGGGGAGCGGGGGAGGTTAATACGCAGTATTTT.

Comment on this clone: Other DNA sequences in the sample encode the same CDR3. This chain uses TRBV5-1 with TRBJ2-5, with TRBD2 matching 15 bases. The CDR3 is made up of 16 amino acids. V gave up 4 bases and J gave up 2 bases; unmatched junction bases: 3. Germline V CDR1 and CDR2: SGHRS, YFSETQ. The CDR3 DNA follows: TGCGCCAGCAGCCCGGGACTAGCGGGGGGTCAAGAGACCCAGTACTTC. Its translation is CASSPGLAGGQETQYF.

The chain joins TRBV29-1 to TRBJ2-7, with 9 bases lining up with TRBD1. The CDR3 has 13 residues. J was trimmed by 2 bases and V by 5 bases; bases with no gene match: 4. Looked up from germline, CDR1 is SQVTM and CDR2 is ANQGSEA. The CDR3 protein is CSVYRQGAYEQYF. The CDR3 nucleotides read TGCAGCGTTTACAGACAGGGGGCCTACGAGCAGTACTTC.

The sample holds one count of this clone. The CDR3 DNA is TGCGCCAGCAGCCAAGATTGGGAGGCCAAAAACATTCAGTACTTC. Translation gives CASSQDWEAKNIQYF. The J gene is TRBJ2-4, the V gene TRBV4-3; perhaps TRBD2 as D (5 bases). Germline CDR1 is LGHNA and CDR2 is YSLEER. Trimming stripped 0 bases from V and 1 base from J, with 7 bases between. The CDR3 totals 15 residues.

This clone was seen more than once but under ten times. The chain recombines TRBV7-3 with TRBJ1-1; tentative D call: TRBD1 (5 bases). This CDR3 spans 15 amino acids. Germline CDR1 and CDR2: SGHTA and FQGTGA. V was shortened by 5 bases and J by 1 base, with 14 bases between the two germline ends. The CDR3 here is CASSPTTGPNTEAFF. In nucleotides, the CDR3 is TGTGCCAGCAGCCCGACCACAGGACCGAACACTGAAGCTTTCTTT.

The rearrangement uses TRBV19 and TRBJ2-2; maybe TRBD1 (6 bases). Between the trimmed V and J ends, which lost 7 bases and 6 bases, there was a span of 18 bases. Germline V CDR1 and CDR2: LNHDA, SQIVND (reference sequence). The CDR3 has 15 amino acids. The CDR3 here is CASTPVQGIPGELFF. CDR3 nucleotide sequence: TGTGCCAGTACACCCGTACAGGGAATCCCCGGGGAGCTGTTTTTT.

CDR3 residues: CASRGTGTEAFF. In nucleotides, the CDR3 is TGTGCCAGCAGGGGGACAGGGACTGAAGCTTTCTTT. The rearrangement links TRBV9 to TRBJ1-1, with TRBD1 identical over 9 bases. The CDR3 sequence is 12 residues long. V was pared by 5 bases and J by 5 bases, with 1 base of the junction left unmatched. Looked up from germline, CDR1 is SGDLS and CDR2 is YYNGEE.

This CDR3 is CASSPRTGPFNYGYTF. The CDR3 DNA is TGTGCCAGCAGCCCTCGGACAGGGCCTTTTAACTATGGCTACACCTTC. The chain joins TRBV11-3 to TRBJ1-2, with 8 bases lining up with TRBD1. Germline V gives CDR1 SGHNT, CDR2 YENEEA. V shed 5 bases and J 1 base; nucleotides not matched to a gene: 9. CDR3 length: 16 amino acids.

V usage is TRBV5-4 and J usage is TRBJ2-1; 7 bases line up with TRBD2. Germline CDR1 is SGHNT and CDR2 is YYREEE (reference sequence). This CDR3 has 16 residues. The V gene end was trimmed by 0 bases and the J gene end by 9 bases; junction bases not matched to a gene: 12. CDR3 coding DNA: TGTGCCAGCAGCTTGGATGGGGGGGGGAGCAGGGCTGAGCAGTTCTTC. Translated: CASSLDGGGSRAEQFF.

This sequence joins TRBV6-5 and TRBJ1-3, with TRBD1 matching over 7 bases. Trimming took 4 bases from V and 2 from J; bases not matched to a gene: 2. The CDR3 extends over 14 amino acids. The germline V gene has CDR1 MNHEY and CDR2 SVGAGI. The DNA of the CDR3 is TGTGCCAGCAGTTCAACAGGGGCTGGAAACACCATATATTTT. This translates into CASSSTGAGNTIYF.

The chain carries TRBV4-3 and TRBJ2-3; 11 bases map to TRBD2. The CDR3 has 20 amino acids. Germline assignment: CDR1 LGHNA and CDR2 YSLEER. Trimming cost V 1 base and J 1 base; bases outside gene matches: 13. CDR3 region: CASSQGASTSGSSRTDTQYF. DNA of the CDR3: TGCGCCAGCAGCCAAGGCGCATCAACTAGCGGGAGTAGCCGCACAGATACGCAGTATTTT.

The V call is TRBV18, the J call TRBJ2-7; D is perhaps TRBD1 (6 bases). Germline V gene data show CDR1 as KGHSH and CDR2 as LQKENI. The CDR3 loop spans 15 amino acids. Trimming shortened V by 5 bases and J by 3 bases, and 17 bases separated the two germline ends. The DNA of the CDR3 is TGTGCCAGCTCAGGGTATCGGGACAACCTCTACGAGCAGTACTTC. Protein sequence: CASSGYRDNLYEQYF.

J is TRBJ2-7 and V is TRBV4-2, with TRBD2 identical over 7 bases. Germline-derived CDR1 and CDR2 are LGHNA and YNFKEQ. The CDR3 runs 16 residues. After removal of 3 bases from V and 2 bases from J, the junction contained 10 bases not matched to a gene. CDR3 sequence: CASSQTGGTIAYEQYF. CDR3 DNA: TGTGCCAGCAGCCAGACGGGCGGGACTATAGCCTACGAGCAGTACTTC.

This chain joins TRBV2 and TRBJ2-2, with 11 nucleotides matching TRBD2. V lost 6 bases to trimming and J lost 0 bases; unmatched junction nucleotides: 9. The germline V gene encodes CDR1 SNHLY and CDR2 FYNNEI. The CDR3 spans 18 residues. The CDR3 sequence: CASSDSTSGEPNTGELFF. DNA for the CDR3: TGTGCCAGCAGCGACTCGACTAGCGGGGAACCGAACACCGGGGAGCTGTTTTTT.

In this sample, this clone turned up once. The rearrangement joins TRBV28 to TRBJ2-1; 7 nucleotides align to TRBD2. V shed 3 bases, J shed 6 bases, and the junction held 11 bases outside the gene matches. CDR3 length equals 16 residues. CDR1 and CDR2 (germline): MDHEN, SYDVKM. CDR3 region: CASSLGGVGGVNEQFF. CDR3 nucleotide sequence: TGTGCCAGCAGTTTGGGAGGCGTGGGAGGGGTCAATGAGCAGTTCTTC.

The chain employs TRBV9 and TRBJ1-2; 10 nucleotides agree with TRBD1. Germline lookup yields CDR1 SGDLS and CDR2 YYNGEE. With 0 bases clipped from V and 7 bases from J, the junction kept 6 bases outside the gene matches. The CDR3 runs to 15 residues. The CDR3 DNA reads TGTGCCAGCAGCGTAGCTGACAGGGGGCTTGGTGGCTACACCTTC. This sequence encodes CASSVADRGLGGYTF.

This clone has more than one count but fewer than ten. The chain combines TRBV9 with TRBJ1-1; 9 nucleotides match TRBD1. The CDR3 totals 14 residues. Germline V lookup: CDR1 SGDLS, CDR2 YYNGEE. With V trimmed by 3 bases and J by 4 bases, 4 bases remained unmatched. CDR3 coding DNA: TGTGCCAGCAGCGAACAGGGGGCGGCCACTGAAGCTTTCTTT. Its protein is CASSEQGAATEAFF. The full variable domain, rest sourced from reference TRBV9 and TRBJ1-1, is DSGVTQTPKHLITATGQRVTLRCSPRSGDLSVYWYQQSLDQGLQFLIQYYNGEERAKGNILERFSAQQFPDLHSELNLSSLELGDSALYFCASSEQGAATEAFFGQGTRLTVV.

This chain links TRBV5-4 with TRBJ1-3; perhaps TRBD1 as D (5 bases). This CDR3 comprises 17 residues. CDR1 SGHNT and CDR2 YYREEE come from the germline V gene (reference sequence). V was cut by 4 bases and J by 0 bases, with 17 bases left in between. The CDR3: CASSPGGGALSGNTIYF. The CDR3 bases are TGTGCCAGCAGCCCTGGGGGGGGAGCGCTCTCTGGAAACACCATATATTTT.

V gene TRBV4-3 combines with J gene TRBJ1-2, with a tentative D call TRBD1 (5 bases). The V end lost 2 bases, the J end lost 6 bases, and 19 bases lay between the germline ends. The CDR3 is 16 amino acids. Germline loops: CDR1 LGHNA, CDR2 YSLEER. CDR3 in DNA: TGCGCCAGCAGCCAATGGACCCGGGGGGATTTCAATGGCTACACCTTC. Translating gives CASSQWTRGDFNGYTF.

V and J are TRBV4-3 and TRBJ2-5, with D possibly TRBD1 on 7 matching bases. Trimming stripped 4 bases from V and 1 base from J, with 13 bases between. The CDR3 is 15 residues long. CDR1 is LGHNA and CDR2 is YSLEER in the germline V gene. CDR3 sequence: CASSRDQGGQETQYF. CDR3 DNA: TGCGCCAGCAGCCGCGACCAGGGGGGCCAAGAGACCCAGTACTTC.

This clone was recorded only once. The gene calls are TRBV7-2 and TRBJ2-1; 8 nucleotides align to TRBD2. From germline, CDR1 is SGHTA and CDR2 FQGNSA. Losses at the gene ends were 0 bases for V and 9 bases for J; bases not matched to a gene: 13. This CDR3 is 17 amino acids long. The CDR3 reads CASSLALAIGGGGEQFF. The CDR3 DNA reads TGTGCCAGCAGCTTAGCTTTAGCCATCGGGGGGGGCGGTGAGCAGTTCTTC.

The chain combines TRBV6-5 with TRBJ2-5; D possibly corresponds to TRBD1 (6 bases). The CDR3 extends over 15 amino acids. The germline gives CDR1 MNHEY, CDR2 SVGAGI. V shed 2 bases and J shed 1 base, with 11 bases lying between them. For the CDR3, the DNA is TGTGCCAGCAGTTACGCAGGGGAAGGCCAAGAGACCCAGTACTTC. Translation gives CASSYAGEGQETQYF.

V and J are TRBV7-9 and TRBJ2-7; a possible D gene is TRBD2 (6 bases). The germline V gene encodes CDR1 SEHNR and CDR2 FQNEAQ (reference sequence). The V end lost 5 bases, the J end lost 3 bases, and 14 bases lay between the germline ends. CDR3 length: 14 amino acids. CDR3 in DNA: TGTGCCAGCAGCCCCCGGGACTTACACTACGAGCAGTACTTC. Its protein is CASSPRDLHYEQYF.